Each of the 19 T cell receptor beta chains below was sequenced from the same sample in a study of CD8 T cells in ankylosing spondylitis. Regarding the study as a whole: For ankylosing spondylitis blood, a TCR beta motif of 7 to 9 highly homologous variants appeared characteristic.

No antigens are known for them. In TCRdb, the 5' RACE reads were re-called with MiXCR into one record per CDR3 protein. Of approximately 500,000 distinct CDR3 sequences in the sample, more than 9.5% were seen once. Sequencing was performed on blood, either unsorted or a sorted T cell fraction (not recorded which). These receptors were obtained from a male donor with ankylosing spondylitis.

This clonotype came up a few times. This chain uses TRBV6-1 with TRBJ1-1; D gene ambiguous. The CDR3 totals 11 residues. Germline CDR1 MNHNS, CDR2 SASEGT. Trimming cost V 4 bases and J 6 bases, with 6 bases left between them. Here the CDR3 DNA reads TGTGCCAGCAGTGTCCCCCCTGAAGCTTTCTTT. Protein sequence: CASSVPPEAFF.

In this sample, this clonotype turned up a few times. Here the CDR3 reads CASSRTSGSLSTDTQYF. The CDR3 bases are TGTGCCAGCTCCAGGACTAGCGGGAGTCTATCGACAGATACGCAGTATTTT. The rearrangement links TRBV12-3 or TRBV12-4 to TRBJ2-3; 13 positions match TRBD2. J gave up 3 bases and V 8 bases, and 11 bases lay outside the gene matches. This CDR3 spans 17 amino acids.

This chain links TRBV20-1 with TRBJ2-1; TRBD2 agrees at 14 bases. The CDR3 is 15 residues long. Per germline, CDR1 DFQATT and CDR2 SNEGSKA (reference sequence). Losses at the gene ends were 7 bases for V and 6 bases for J; bases not matched to a gene: 8. CDR3 DNA sequence: TGCAGTGTTTTCCGGGGACTAGCGGGAGTCAATGAGCAGTTCTTC. This encodes CSVFRGLAGVNEQFF.

The V call is TRBV19, the J call TRBJ2-1; 7 bases map to TRBD2. Germline CDR1 is LNHDA and CDR2 is SQIVND (reference sequence). Trimming cost V 3 bases and J 5 bases; bases outside gene matches: 10. The CDR3 contains 16 residues. The CDR3 DNA reads as TGTGCCAGTAGTATCCAGATCGGGAGGTTTGACAATGAGCAGTTCTTC. This encodes CASSIQIGRFDNEQFF.

This clonotype was recorded many times. V is TRBV5-1 and J is TRBJ2-1, with 9 bases aligning to TRBD2. The germline V gene encodes CDR1 SGHRS and CDR2 YFSETQ. The length of the CDR3 is 16 residues. Losses at the gene ends were 4 bases for V and 3 bases for J; bases not matched to a gene: 8. The CDR3 region is CASSPSGTSHYNEQFF. CDR3 coding DNA: TGCGCCAGCAGCCCGTCAGGGACTAGCCACTACAATGAGCAGTTCTTC.

This clonotype was picked up many times. The rearrangement links TRBV28 to TRBJ1-2; D might be TRBD1 (6 bases). The CDR3 covers 15 residues. Germline-derived CDR1 and CDR2 are MDHEN and SYDVKM. The V end lost 5 bases, the J end lost 0 bases, and 13 bases lay between the germline ends. The CDR3 nucleotides are TGTGCCAGCAGTCCCCCCGGGACAACTAACTATGGCTACACCTTC. Protein: CASSPPGTTNYGYTF.

J is TRBJ1-1 and V is TRBV25-1; D gene uncertain. Germline lookup yields CDR1 MGHDK and CDR2 SYGVNS. The CDR3 has 13 amino acids. Trimming left V 7 bases short and J 1 base short, with 10 bases between. CDR3 loop: CASKGLANTEAFF. The CDR3 coding sequence is TGTGCCAGCAAAGGACTCGCGAACACTGAAGCTTTCTTT.

This clonotype was seen repeatedly, ten times or more. The chain couples TRBV6-2 or TRBV6-3 to TRBJ2-7, with D possibly TRBD2 on 6 matching bases. There are 14 residues in the CDR3. Germline V gives CDR1 MNHEY, CDR2 SVGEGT. Trimming removed 4 bases at V and 2 bases at J, with 12 bases between. Here the CDR3 reads CASSSGLPPYEQYF. In DNA form, the CDR3 reads TGTGCCAGCAGTTCGGGACTCCCCCCCTACGAGCAGTACTTC.

This clonotype was seen many times. This sequence joins TRBV20-1 and TRBJ2-1, with D unclear. V was cut by 4 bases and J by 4 bases, with 11 bases left in between. This CDR3 is built from 13 residues. The V gene's germline CDR1 is DFQATT and CDR2 SNEGSKA (reference sequence). The CDR3 DNA is TGCAGTGCTATCCAAAGTAGATACAATGAGCAGTTCTTC. This gives the protein CSAIQSRYNEQFF.

This clonotype was counted at least ten times. V and J are TRBV18 and TRBJ2-5; D is tentatively TRBD1 or TRBD2 (5 bases each). V lost 1 base and J 5 bases, leaving 20 bases between the germline ends. Per the germline V gene, CDR1 is KGHSH and CDR2 is LQKENI. The CDR3 length is 17 residues. This CDR3 is CASSPLSPGTAKETQYF. DNA for the CDR3: TGTGCCAGCTCACCACTCTCGCCCGGGACCGCCAAGGAGACCCAGTACTTC. Full variable domain (missing parts from reference TRBV18 and TRBJ2-5): NAGVMQNPRHLVRRRGQEARLRCSPMKGHSHVYWYRQLPEEGLKFMVYLQKENIIDESGMPKERFSAEFPKEGPSILRIQQVVRGDSAAYFCASSPLSPGTAKETQYFGPGTRLLVL.

The chain links TRBV5-1 to TRBJ1-4, with D tentatively TRBD1 (5 bases). Germline CDR1 is SGHRS and CDR2 is YFSETQ. V was shortened by 4 bases and J by 5 bases, with 15 bases between the two germline ends. This CDR3 has 15 residues. CDR3 coding DNA: TGCGCCAGCAGCCCCCCTGTTGGGGGAAATGAAAAACTGTTTTTT. Translating gives CASSPPVGGNEKLFF.

This clonotype was detected a few times. This chain links TRBV20-1 with TRBJ1-1; 8 bases fit TRBD1. Trimming took 5 bases from V and 2 from J; bases not matched to a gene: 7. Germline CDR1 DFQATT, CDR2 SNEGSKA (reference sequence). The length of the CDR3 is 14 residues. The CDR3 DNA reads as TGCAGTGCTCTCGGACAGGGCCTAAACACTGAAGCTTTCTTT. Amino acids: CSALGQGLNTEAFF.

The sample holds many counts of this clonotype. The chain uses TRBV4-1 and TRBJ2-4; the D gene could be TRBD1 or TRBD2 (5 bases each). The germline V gene encodes CDR1 MGHRA and CDR2 YSYEKL. V was trimmed by 0 bases and J by 6 bases, leaving 9 bases between them. The CDR3 is 14 amino acids. This chain's CDR3 is CASSQDRDLNIQYF. As DNA, the CDR3 is TGCGCCAGCAGCCAAGACAGGGACCTAAACATTCAGTACTTC.

This clonotype was found a few times. The chain uses TRBV29-1 and TRBJ2-1; D is perhaps TRBD1 or TRBD2 (5 bases each). Per the germline V gene, CDR1 is SQVTM and CDR2 is ANQGSEA. With 4 bases removed from V and 4 bases from J, the gap between germline ends came to 11 bases. The CDR3 extends over 13 amino acids. CDR3 loop: CSVGGRNYNEQFF. The CDR3 coding sequence is TGCAGCGTTGGGGGACGGAATTACAATGAGCAGTTCTTC.

This clonotype was seen only a few times. CDR3 in DNA: TGTGCCAGCTCCCCTCCCGGGCTTACAGGGGGTCAGCCCCAGCATTTT. It encodes CASSPPGLTGGQPQHF. The V call is TRBV18, the J call TRBJ1-5, with 8 bases identical to TRBD1. The CDR3 runs to 16 residues. V gave up 6 bases and J gave up 6 bases; unmatched junction bases: 13. Germline V gene lookup returns CDR1 KGHSH and CDR2 LQKENI.

This clonotype was observed a few times. The chain carries TRBV12-3 or TRBV12-4 and TRBJ2-5; 8 bases are shared with TRBD1. There are 15 residues in the CDR3. Trimming at V came to 3 bases and at J to 5 bases, leaving 8 bases not matched to a gene. The CDR3 nucleotides read TGTGCCAGCAGTTTTGGGCCAGGGGGCTTGGAGACCCAGTACTTC. This encodes CASSFGPGGLETQYF.

This clonotype was found a few times. The CDR3 DNA sequence: TGCAGTGCTAGTGGGCCCCTAGCGGGAGAGTTCTACGAGCAGTACTTC. Encoded protein: CSASGPLAGEFYEQYF. This chain joins TRBV20-1 and TRBJ2-7, with 10 nucleotides matching TRBD2. CDR1 and CDR2 (germline): DFQATT, SNEGSKA (reference sequence). The CDR3 sequence is 16 residues long. V lost 3 bases to trimming and J lost 3 bases; unmatched junction nucleotides: 11.

Ten or more counts support this clonotype. The chain carries TRBV12-3 or TRBV12-4 and TRBJ2-7; 7 nucleotides match TRBD1. This CDR3 region has 13 residues. V dropped 5 bases and J dropped 4; count of bases not matched to a gene: 5. This CDR3 reads CASSLGTEYEQYF. The CDR3 DNA sequence: TGTGCCAGCAGTCTAGGGACAGAATACGAGCAGTACTTC.

The chain employs TRBV5-1 and TRBJ2-5; TRBD1 or TRBD2 may be the D gene (5 bases each). The CDR3 totals 18 residues. V was shortened by 3 bases and J by 2 bases, with 23 bases between the two germline ends. CDR1 and CDR2 (germline): SGHRS, YFSETQ. The CDR3 sequence: CASSSLLGRGSGQETQYF. The CDR3 bases are TGCGCCAGCAGCTCCCTTTTGGGGCGAGGGAGTGGGCAAGAGACCCAGTACTTC.